These 27 T cell receptor beta chains originate from one sample sequenced in a study of cytomegalovirus exposure and HLA in healthy donors listed by TCRdb under 2017. Library preparation was by the immunoSEQ multiplex PCR assay. The table comes from immuneACCESS by way of TCRdb, which keeps in-frame sequences with V and J called. Part of the clones is missing from these tables; in studies checked, under half for an unresolved V gene and the rest for unknown reasons. The sample table lists 75,000 to 90,000 clones, roughly 94% of them with a count of one. Approximately 0.73% of the sample belongs to the ten largest clones. What was sequenced was PBMCs. These receptors originate from a woman aged 18-30 years in good health and CMV-seronegative.

This chain joins TRBV7-9 and TRBJ1-6, with D tentatively TRBD1 (5 bases). CDR1 and CDR2 (germline): SEHNR, FQNEAQ (reference sequence). This CDR3 is built from 13 residues. Trimming cost V 2 bases and J 10 bases, with 9 bases left between them. The CDR3 region is CASSLFWGSPLHF. For the CDR3, the DNA is TGTGCCAGCAGCTTATTCTGGGGCTCACCCCTCCACTTT. Looking up the rest from reference TRBV7-9 and TRBJ1-6 gives the full variable domain: DTGVSQNPRHKITKRGQNVTFRCDPISEHNRLYWYRQTLGQGPEFLTYFQNEAQLEKSRLLSDRFSAERPKGSFSTLEIQRTEQGDSAMYLCASSLFWGSPLHFGNGTRLTVT.

The J gene is TRBJ1-4, the V gene TRBV27, with D possibly matching TRBD1 (5 bases). Germline loops: CDR1 MNHEY, CDR2 SMNVEV (reference sequence). Trimming pared 6 bases from V and 8 bases from J, leaving 16 bases between. This CDR3 has 14 residues. The CDR3 DNA follows: TGTGCCAGCAGCCCCCGACGGGGGAGGGAAAAACTGTTTTTT. Translated, it gives CASSPRRGREKLFF.

The chain carries TRBV9 and TRBJ2-1, with D possibly TRBD2 on 6 matching bases. The germline V gene encodes CDR1 SGDLS and CDR2 YYNGEE. Trimming took off 0 bases at V and 8 bases at J, with 15 bases between the two ends. The CDR3 runs 15 residues. CDR3 nucleotide sequence: TGTGCCAGCAGCGTAGTCGAAAGGGAGGACGATGAGCAGTTCTTC. Translated: CASSVVEREDDEQFF.

The chain recombines TRBV29-1 with TRBJ2-1; 7 nucleotides match TRBD1. Germline CDR1 reads SQVTM; CDR2 reads ANQGSEA. After removal of 2 bases from V and 9 bases from J, the junction contained 7 bases not matched to a gene. CDR3 length: 13 residues. The CDR3: CSVESGGMVEQFF. The CDR3, as DNA: TGCAGCGTTGAATCAGGGGGAATGGTTGAGCAGTTCTTC.

The chain couples TRBV6-5 to TRBJ1-3; D possibly corresponds to TRBD1 (5 bases). The CDR3 is 15 residues long. CDR1 and CDR2 (germline): MNHEY, SVGAGI. Trimming pared 6 bases from V and 7 bases from J, leaving 19 bases between. CDR3 protein: CASREGLRGGNTIYF. CDR3 bases: TGTGCCAGCAGGGAGGGGCTCCGGGGTGGGAACACCATATATTTT.

The V and J genes are TRBV28 and TRBJ1-2; 8 bases map to TRBD1. V lost 5 bases to trimming and J lost 3 bases; unmatched junction nucleotides: 8. The CDR3 runs to 15 residues. Germline lookup yields CDR1 MDHEN and CDR2 SYDVKM. The chain's CDR3 is CASSLGQGPHYGYTF. The CDR3, as DNA: TGTGCCAGCAGTCTAGGACAGGGCCCCCACTATGGCTACACCTTC.

This CDR3 is CASSADRVNEQFF. CDR3 coding DNA: TGTGCCAGTAGCGCTGACAGGGTCAATGAGCAGTTCTTC. J is TRBJ2-1 and V is TRBV19; 7 nucleotides align to TRBD1. The junction had 5 bases not matched to a gene; V was cut back by 6 bases and J by 6 bases. This CDR3 contains 13 residues. From germline, CDR1 is LNHDA and CDR2 SQIVND (reference sequence).

This chain joins TRBV15 and TRBJ1-2, with D possibly matching TRBD1 (5 bases). Looked up from germline, CDR1 is LNHNV and CDR2 is YYDKDF (reference sequence). V lost 3 bases, J lost 8 bases, and 19 bases lay in between. This CDR3 comprises 15 residues. This chain's CDR3 is CATSRGPGRAHGYTF. CDR3 nucleotide sequence: TGTGCCACCAGCAGGGGGCCTGGCAGGGCGCACGGCTACACCTTC.

The V call is TRBV7-2, the J call TRBJ2-3; D call uncertain. The CDR3 sequence is 12 residues long. Per the germline V gene, CDR1 is SGHTA and CDR2 is FQGNSA. Trimming shortened V by 5 bases and J by 2 bases, and 5 bases separated the two germline ends. CDR3 sequence reads: CASSAYTDTQYF. CDR3 in DNA: TGTGCCAGCAGCGCCTACACAGATACGCAGTATTTT.

The gene calls are TRBV5-6 and TRBJ2-5; 10 bases map to TRBD1. The CDR3 runs to 15 residues. Germline CDR1 and CDR2: SGHDT and YYEEEE. After removal of 0 bases from V and 5 bases from J, the junction contained 4 bases not matched to a gene. As DNA, the CDR3 is TGTGCCAGCAGCTTGGGACAGGGGGCGCGTGAGACCCAGTACTTC. Its translation: CASSLGQGARETQYF. Drawing the rest from reference TRBV5-6 and TRBJ2-5, the complete variable domain is DAGVTQSPTHLIKTRGQQVTLRCSPKSGHDTVSWYQQALGQGPQFIFQYYEEEERQRGNFPDRFSGHQFPNYSSELNVNALLLGDSALYLCASSLGQGARETQYFGPGTRLLVL.

This chain links TRBV10-1 with TRBJ2-3; 14 nucleotides agree with TRBD2. Losses at the gene ends were 3 bases for V and 0 bases for J; bases not matched to a gene: 5. Germline V CDR1 and CDR2: WNHNN, SYGVQD (reference sequence). This CDR3 contains 18 residues. The CDR3 loop is CASSDPGLAGASTDTQYF. CDR3 coding DNA: TGCGCCAGCAGTGATCCGGGACTAGCGGGGGCCAGCACAGATACGCAGTATTTT.

The genes are TRBV4-1 and TRBJ1-5, with TRBD1 as a possible D gene (6 bases). The CDR3 contains 15 residues. Germline CDR1 and CDR2: MGHRA and YSYEKL. With 1 base removed from V and 0 bases from J, the gap between germline ends came to 7 bases. CDR3 region: CASSQVQGSNQPQHF. The CDR3 nucleotides are TGCGCCAGCAGCCAAGTACAGGGTAGCAATCAGCCCCAGCATTTT.

The chain links TRBV7-6 to TRBJ2-2; 7 nucleotides line up with TRBD1. CDR3 size: 16 residues. The junction had 7 bases not matched to a gene; V was cut back by 6 bases and J by 0 bases. Per the germline V gene, CDR1 is SGHVS and CDR2 is FNYEAQ. CDR3 coding DNA: TGTGCCAGCAGTCGGGACAGCTACGCGAACACCGGGGAGCTGTTTTTT. Translation: CASSRDSYANTGELFF.

The chain uses TRBV28 and TRBJ1-2; TRBD1 matches 7 bases. CDR3 length: 13 amino acids. Trimming removed 3 bases from V and 4 bases from J; junction bases left unmatched: 2. Germline V gives CDR1 MDHEN, CDR2 SYDVKM. The CDR3 is CASSFGQVYGYTF. CDR3 nucleotides: TGTGCCAGCAGTTTCGGACAGGTCTATGGCTACACCTTC.

This chain joins TRBV5-1 and TRBJ1-1; D remains unclear. Between the trimmed V and J ends, which lost 0 bases and 0 bases, there was a span of 6 bases. Per the germline V gene, CDR1 is SGHRS and CDR2 is YFSETQ. The CDR3 runs 14 residues. CDR3 bases: TGCGCCAGCAGCTTGGCAGAGGTGAACACTGAAGCTTTCTTT. It encodes CASSLAEVNTEAFF.

The DNA for the CDR3 is TGCATTAGGCGGAGCGGAGGCTACGAGCAGTACTTC. Protein: CIRRSGGYEQYF. This rearrangement joins TRBV29-1 to TRBJ2-7, with a weak D call TRBD2 (5 bases). The CDR3 has 12 amino acids. Germline V CDR1 and CDR2: SQVTM, ANQGSEA.

The rearrangement uses TRBV14 and TRBJ2-7, with D tentatively TRBD1 (5 bases). This CDR3 has 15 amino acids. The ends were cut back, 5 bases at V and 3 bases at J, with 17 bases in the middle. From germline, CDR1 is SGHDN and CDR2 FVKESK. The CDR3 DNA reads TGTGCCAGCAGCGGTGTAGGGGTTAGGGACTACGAGCAGTACTTC. Amino acid sequence: CASSGVGVRDYEQYF.

The chain recombines TRBV18 with TRBJ2-7, with D perhaps matching TRBD1 (7 bases). Germline V gene data show CDR1 as KGHSH and CDR2 as LQKENI. The CDR3 spans 19 residues. Between the trimmed V and J ends, which lost 4 bases and 3 bases, there was a span of 28 bases. CDR3 region: CASSRRGGGVGAGDYEQYF. In DNA, the CDR3 is TGTGCCAGCTCACGCCGTGGAGGGGGCGTCGGGGCCGGAGACTACGAGCAGTACTTC.

The chain combines TRBV11-2 with TRBJ2-3; 8 nucleotides line up with TRBD2. This CDR3 contains 18 residues. V shed 5 bases and J 2 bases; nucleotides not matched to a gene: 15. Germline CDR1 and CDR2: SGHAT and FQNNGV. In DNA form, the CDR3 reads TGTGCCAGCAGCCCGGGGGGGGCCGGGGGATCTTTCACAGATACGCAGTATTTT. This codes for CASSPGGAGGSFTDTQYF.

Only a few counts were recorded for this clone. V usage is TRBV5-5 and J usage is TRBJ1-1, with a tentative D call TRBD1 (5 bases). The CDR3 spans 12 residues. Looked up from germline, CDR1 is SGHKS and CDR2 is YYEKEE (reference sequence). Trimming stripped 3 bases from V and 5 bases from J, with 8 bases between. The CDR3 protein is CASSSRGTEAFF. CDR3 DNA: TGTGCCAGCAGCTCACGGGGGACTGAAGCTTTCTTT.

The chain uses TRBV4-3 and TRBJ1-1, with unresolved D. Trimming took off 1 base at V and 3 bases at J, with 6 bases between the two ends. The CDR3 covers 13 residues. CDR1 is LGHNA, CDR2 YSLEER, per germline. The CDR3 sequence is CASSQGEDTEAFF. DNA of the CDR3: TGCGCCAGCAGCCAAGGAGAAGACACTGAAGCTTTCTTT.

V usage is TRBV6-1 and J usage is TRBJ2-7; 9 positions match TRBD1. The junction had 18 bases not matched to a gene; V was cut back by 10 bases and J by 5 bases. The CDR3 spans 16 residues. Germline assignment: CDR1 MNHNS and CDR2 SASEGT. The CDR3 spells CATREFGTGSSHEQYF. The CDR3 bases are TGTGCCACCAGGGAATTTGGGACAGGGTCGTCCCACGAGCAGTACTTC.

As concerns this clone: The sample carries other DNA sequences with the same CDR3. The chain links TRBV11-2 to TRBJ2-7; 7 bases align to TRBD1. Per the germline V gene, CDR1 is SGHAT and CDR2 is FQNNGV. J lost 8 bases, V lost 5 bases, and 15 bases had no gene match. The CDR3 is 15 amino acids. CDR3 coding DNA: TGTGCCAGCAGCCGAGGACAGGACACCGTCTTTCAGCAGTACTTC. It translates to CASSRGQDTVFQQYF. Based on the CDR3 plus reference TRBV11-2 and TRBJ2-7, the full variable domain is EAGVAQSPRYKIIEKRQSVAFWCNPISGHATLYWYQQILGQGPKLLIQFQNNGVVDDSQLPKDRFSAERLKGVDSTLKIQPAKLEDSAVYLCASSRGQDTVFQQYFGPGTRLTVT.

The rearrangement links TRBV2 to TRBJ2-1, with 10 bases that match TRBD2. CDR1 is SNHLY, CDR2 FYNNEI, per germline. V shed 4 bases, J shed 6 bases, and the junction held 6 bases outside the gene matches. The CDR3 consists of 15 residues. In nucleotides, the CDR3 is TGTGCCAGCAGTGGGGAAGCGGGGGGGCCCAATGAGCAGTTCTTC. Its translation: CASSGEAGGPNEQFF.

This chain joins TRBV28 and TRBJ2-2; the D is unclear. The CDR3 length is 12 residues. The V end lost 5 bases, the J end lost 2 bases, and 3 bases lay between the germline ends. Germline assignment: CDR1 MDHEN and CDR2 SYDVKM. DNA for the CDR3: TGTGCCAGCAGTCTCAACACCGGGGAGCTGTTTTTT. Its translation is CASSLNTGELFF.

This chain uses TRBV6-6 with TRBJ1-1; TRBD1 matches at 10 bases. The CDR3 totals 15 residues. The germline gives CDR1 MNHNY, CDR2 SVGAGI (reference sequence). V lost 6 bases, J lost 3 bases, and 7 bases stayed unmatched. CDR3 sequence: CASSKGQGTYTEAFF. In DNA form, the CDR3 reads TGTGCCAGCAGCAAGGGACAGGGGACGTACACTGAAGCTTTCTTT.

V gene TRBV2 combines with J gene TRBJ2-3; 13 bases line up with TRBD2. Germline V CDR1 and CDR2: SNHLY, FYNNEI. Trimming at V came to 0 bases and at J to 5 bases, leaving 8 bases not matched to a gene. The CDR3 runs to 18 residues. The CDR3 coding sequence is TGTGCCAGCAGTGAAGCGACCGGACTAGCGGGAGTGAGAGATACGCAGTATTTT. The encoded protein is CASSEATGLAGVRDTQYF.